The 18 T cell receptor beta chains below come from one sample, sequenced in a study of Tregs in tolerant kidney transplant recipients. Here immunoSEQ multiplex PCR was the method, and the copy in TCRdb shows in-frame clones only, minus some. This repertoire shows around 70,000 clones, roughly 92% found once; its top ten account for around 9.9%. The sample in question was CD8+ T cells from blood, obtained before the transplant. These receptors came from a human donor who received a combined kidney and bone marrow transplant.

The chain uses TRBV10-3 and TRBJ2-7; 10 nucleotides agree with TRBD1. V gave up 4 bases and J gave up 2 bases; unmatched junction bases: 5. CDR1 and CDR2 from the germline V gene are ENHRY and SYGVKD. The CDR3 is 15 amino acids. The CDR3 region has the DNA TGTGCCATCAGTGGCGGGACAGGGGATCCCTACGAGCAGTACTTC. As protein: CAISGGTGDPYEQYF.

The chain employs TRBV13 and TRBJ2-2; D might be TRBD2 (5 bases). The CDR3 has 14 residues. Trimming took off 6 bases at V and 5 bases at J, with 13 bases between the two ends. The germline gives CDR1 PRHDT, CDR2 FYEKMQ (reference sequence). CDR3 sequence (DNA): TGTGCCAGCAGGGACTCAGATACTACCGGGGAGCTGTTTTTT. Its protein is CASRDSDTTGELFF. Full variable domain (remainder filled in from reference TRBV13 and TRBJ2-2): AAGVIQSPRHLIKEKRETATLKCYPIPRHDTVYWYQQGPGQDPQFLISFYEKMQSDKGSIPDRFSAQQFSDYHSELNMSSLELGDSALYFCASRDSDTTGELFFGEGSRLTVL.

V usage is TRBV5-8 and J usage is TRBJ2-3; TRBD2 agrees at 12 bases. The CDR3 is 16 amino acids. CDR1 and CDR2 from the germline V gene are SGHTS and YDEGEE. J lost 6 bases, V lost 1 base, and 6 bases had no gene match. The DNA for the CDR3 is TGTGCCAGCAGCTTGACGGGACTAGCGGGTTTTGATACGCAGTATTTT. This translates into CASSLTGLAGFDTQYF.

The CDR3 here is CASSFLGQGFNEQFF. Written as DNA, the CDR3 is TGTGCCAGCAGCTTTTTAGGACAGGGGTTCAATGAGCAGTTCTTC. The chain recombines TRBV7-8 with TRBJ2-1; TRBD1 aligns across 9 bases. CDR3 length: 15 amino acids. The V and J ends lost 3 bases and 6 bases, in that order; junction bases with no gene match: 6. The V gene's germline CDR1 is SGHVS and CDR2 FQNEAQ.

The chain links TRBV1 to TRBJ2-3; the DNA was not used to check the table's D call, TRBD2. TRBV1 is an annotated pseudogene. The CDR3 contains 18 residues. The CDR3 nucleotides read TGCACCAGCAGCCAAGAGACTAGCGGGGGGTCTTGCACAGATACGCAGTATTTT. Amino acids: CTSSQETSGGSCTDTQYF.

V is TRBV6-5 and J is TRBJ2-7; 7 bases are a match to TRBD1. Germline values: CDR1 MNHEY, CDR2 SVGAGI. With V trimmed by 1 base and J by 6 bases, 12 bases remained unmatched. The CDR3 totals 16 residues. The CDR3: CASSYFPGEGAGEQYF. Here the CDR3 DNA reads TGTGCCAGCAGTTACTTCCCCGGAGAGGGGGCGGGCGAGCAGTACTTC.

The rearrangement joins TRBV4-3 to TRBJ1-1; perhaps TRBD1 as D (6 bases). CDR3 length: 14 residues. The V gene lost 4 bases and the J gene lost 4 bases, with 13 bases spanning the gap. Germline assignment: CDR1 LGHNA and CDR2 YSLEER. CDR3 DNA: TGCGCCAGCAGCCCCGGGACAATGTTCACTGAAGCTTTCTTT. This gives the protein CASSPGTMFTEAFF.

The V and J genes are TRBV5-6 and TRBJ1-2; 9 bases align to TRBD1. V was pared by 4 bases and J by 2 bases, with 9 bases of the junction left unmatched. Germline-derived CDR1 and CDR2 are SGHDT and YYEEEE. The CDR3 totals 16 residues. The CDR3 here is CASSPVTGQGNYGYTF. The CDR3 DNA sequence: TGTGCCAGCAGCCCCGTAACGGGACAGGGAAACTATGGCTACACCTTC.

The chain employs TRBV5-4 and TRBJ2-7; 7 bases are a match to TRBD1. This CDR3 region has 13 residues. Germline CDR1 SGHNT, CDR2 YYREEE (reference sequence). V lost 4 bases and J lost 2; bases outside the gene matches: 3. The CDR3, as DNA: TGTGCCAGCAGCCTTCAGGGGGCCTACGAGCAGTACTTC. This translates into CASSLQGAYEQYF.

This sequence joins TRBV9 and TRBJ1-1, with D perhaps TRBD1 (5 bases). CDR1 is SGDLS and CDR2 is YYNGEE in the germline V gene. V lost 3 bases to trimming and J lost 3 bases, with 15 bases between them. This CDR3 is built from 15 residues. DNA for the CDR3: TGTGCCAGCAGCGCTTGGGGGGGGACCCACACTGAAGCTTTCTTT. Translation gives CASSAWGGTHTEAFF.

The gene calls are TRBV4-3 and TRBJ1-2; the D is unclear. Trimming removed 0 bases at V and 4 bases at J, with 15 bases between. This CDR3 region has 16 residues. CDR1 LGHNA and CDR2 YSLEER come from the germline V gene. CDR3 residues: CASSQDGGSFPYGYTF. For the CDR3, the DNA is TGCGCCAGCAGCCAAGATGGCGGATCGTTCCCCTATGGCTACACCTTC.

This chain uses TRBV9 with TRBJ1-1; TRBD1 matches at 7 bases. Germline loops: CDR1 SGDLS, CDR2 YYNGEE. The CDR3 runs to 13 residues. J gave up 3 bases and V 3 bases, and 2 bases lay outside the gene matches. In DNA, the CDR3 is TGTGCCAGCAGCGCGGGACAGCACACTGAAGCTTTCTTT. Translating it yields CASSAGQHTEAFF.

The rearrangement links TRBV10-3 to TRBJ2-1, with 10 bases fitting TRBD2. The CDR3 runs 13 residues. Per germline, CDR1 ENHRY and CDR2 SYGVKD. Trimming cost V 11 bases and J 5 bases; bases outside gene matches: 6. Here the CDR3 reads CASPAGGDNEQFF. CDR3 bases: TGTGCCTCGCCAGCGGGGGGGGACAATGAGCAGTTCTTC.

The rearrangement links TRBV27 to TRBJ1-5; 8 nucleotides line up with TRBD1. Germline lookup yields CDR1 MNHEY and CDR2 SMNVEV (reference sequence). V lost 6 bases and J lost 0; bases outside the gene matches: 10. This CDR3 is built from 17 residues. CDR3 amino acids: CASSPVGTGPSNQPQHF. DNA of the CDR3: TGTGCCAGCAGCCCCGTTGGGACAGGACCTAGCAATCAGCCCCAGCATTTT.

The chain couples TRBV5-1 to TRBJ2-7; the match to TRBD2 covers 13 bases. After removal of 3 bases from V and 3 bases from J, the junction contained 6 bases not matched to a gene. Per germline, CDR1 SGHRS and CDR2 YFSETQ. The CDR3 is 16 residues long. Written as DNA, the CDR3 is TGCGCCAGCAGCTCCCCGACTAGCGGGGGGTACTACGAGCAGTACTTC. Translated, it gives CASSSPTSGGYYEQYF. Full variable domain (remainder filled in from reference TRBV5-1 and TRBJ2-7): KAGVTQTPRYLIKTRGQQVTLSCSPISGHRSVSWYQQTPGQGLQFLFEYFSETQRNKGNFPGRFSGRQFSNSRSEMNVSTLELGDSALYLCASSSPTSGGYYEQYFGPGTRLTVT.

This chain joins TRBV23-1 and TRBJ1-5, with TRBD1 matching over 8 bases. TRBV23-1 is recorded as an ORF, its role being uncertain. J was trimmed by 7 bases and V by 0 bases; bases with no gene match: 8. CDR3 size: 16 residues. The CDR3 sequence: CASSQSWQGAQQPQHF. CDR3 in DNA: TGCGCCAGCAGTCAATCTTGGCAGGGGGCACAACAGCCCCAGCATTTT.

V and J are TRBV27 and TRBJ2-7; D remains unclear. The germline V gene has CDR1 MNHEY and CDR2 SMNVEV (reference sequence). This CDR3 is 14 amino acids long. Trimming cost V 6 bases and J 2 bases, with 14 bases left between them. The CDR3 bases are TGTGCCAGCAGACCACCTAGTAACGCCTACGAGCAGTACTTC. Translating gives CASRPPSNAYEQYF.

The genes are TRBV11-3 and TRBJ2-7; the match to TRBD2 covers 9 bases. This CDR3 comprises 15 residues. Germline V CDR1 and CDR2: SGHNT, YENEEA. V lost 8 bases and J lost 5; bases outside the gene matches: 13. The DNA of the CDR3 is TGTGCCAGCCCTCGGTGGCGGGAGGGCAGGCACGAGCAGTACTTC. Protein: CASPRWREGRHEQYF.